One and the same sample provided the 18 T cell receptor beta chains below, sequenced in a study of blood T cell repertoires in COVID-19 (dated by TCRdb to 2018 to 2021). Library construction relied on the immunoSEQ multiplex PCR assay. TCRdb stores this immuneACCESS table with in-frame sequences only. Part of the clones is absent; in the studies checked, under half of the shortfall reflects unresolved V genes, and no reason is known for the rest. The sample records approximately 200,000 clones, 70% to 90% of which are singletons. The ten largest clones add up to more than 3% of the sample. Sequencing was carried out using peripheral blood. These receptors were taken from a man in his sixties with acute or convalescent COVID-19.

This chain connects TRBV5-5 to TRBJ1-5, with 7 bases matching TRBD1. CDR3 length equals 16 residues. The trim removed 5 bases at V and 2 bases at J, leaving 10 bases unmatched. Per the germline V gene, CDR1 is SGHKS and CDR2 is YYEKEE (reference sequence). In nucleotides, the CDR3 is TGTGCCAGCAGTGACACAGGGGCGTGGGGCAATCAGCCCCAGCATTTT. It translates to CASSDTGAWGNQPQHF. The whole variable domain, remainder taken from reference TRBV5-5 and TRBJ1-5, is DAGVTQSPTHLIKTRGQQVTLRCSPISGHKSVSWYQQVLGQGPQFIFQYYEKEERGRGNFPDRFSARQFPNYSSELNVNALLLGDSALYLCASSDTGAWGNQPQHFGDGTRLSIL.

This clone was seen a single time. The chain is built from TRBV4-3 and TRBJ2-7; D perhaps matches TRBD2 (6 bases). Deletions cut 4 bases from V and 2 bases from J, with 12 bases between. In germline, CDR1 is LGHNA, CDR2 YSLEER. The CDR3 length is 14 residues. The CDR3 DNA sequence: TGCGCCAGCAGCCGAGTGGAGGGAGCCTACGAGCAGTACTTC. Translating it yields CASSRVEGAYEQYF.

The rearrangement joins TRBV6-2 or TRBV6-3 to TRBJ2-1; 16 bases line up with TRBD2. In germline, CDR1 is MNHEY, CDR2 SVGEGT. The CDR3 runs 17 residues. The V and J ends lost 6 bases and 5 bases, in that order; junction bases with no gene match: 7. The CDR3: CASSLGLAGGPDNEQFF. DNA of the CDR3: TGTGCCAGCAGCCTGGGACTAGCGGGAGGGCCAGACAATGAGCAGTTCTTC.

The V and J genes are TRBV7-2 and TRBJ1-2; the D gene is possibly TRBD1 (6 bases). V was shortened by 5 bases and J by 0 bases, with 13 bases between the two germline ends. Germline CDR1 and CDR2: SGHTA and FQGNSA. CDR3 length: 15 amino acids. The CDR3 DNA reads as TGTGCCAGCAGCCCGAGACAGGCATCTAACTATGGCTACACCTTC. Residues: CASSPRQASNYGYTF.

This clone has only one observation. This chain connects TRBV7-9 to TRBJ2-1, with 11 positions matching TRBD2. V shed 1 base, J shed 9 bases, and the junction held 5 bases outside the gene matches. The CDR3 covers 15 residues. CDR1 and CDR2 (germline): SEHNR, FQNEAQ (reference sequence). The CDR3 region is CASSLVTSGRSEQFF. For the CDR3, the DNA is TGTGCCAGCAGCTTAGTCACTAGCGGGAGAAGTGAGCAGTTCTTC.

The chain couples TRBV5-1 to TRBJ1-4; no firm D call. Trimming took 4 bases from V and 5 from J, leaving 24 bases between them. CDR3 length: 18 amino acids. Germline CDR1 is SGHRS and CDR2 is YFSETQ. The CDR3 is CASSTGLNWAGNNEKLFF. In nucleotides, the CDR3 is TGCGCCAGCAGCACGGGTCTCAATTGGGCGGGAAACAATGAAAAACTGTTTTTT.

The chain uses TRBV24-1 and TRBJ1-1; tentatively, D is TRBD1 (6 bases). V lost 7 bases to trimming and J lost 1 base, with 12 bases between them. This CDR3 has 14 residues. Germline V gene lookup returns CDR1 KGHDR and CDR2 SFDVKD. The CDR3 coding sequence is TGTGCCACCAGGCCGGGACACCAGAACACTGAAGCTTTCTTT. Translated: CATRPGHQNTEAFF.

The chain links TRBV9 to TRBJ2-3, with TRBD2 identical over 7 bases. CDR3 size: 16 residues. The trim removed 0 bases at V and 0 bases at J, leaving 4 bases unmatched. Germline-derived CDR1 and CDR2 are SGDLS and YYNGEE. CDR3 protein: CASSVGGLTSTDTQYF. The CDR3 DNA reads TGTGCCAGCAGCGTAGGGGGACTAACTAGCACAGATACGCAGTATTTT. Drawing the rest from reference TRBV9 and TRBJ2-3, the complete variable domain is DSGVTQTPKHLITATGQRVTLRCSPRSGDLSVYWYQQSLDQGLQFLIQYYNGEERAKGNILERFSAQQFPDLHSELNLSSLELGDSALYFCASSVGGLTSTDTQYFGPGTRLTVL.

The chain recombines TRBV6-2 or TRBV6-3 with TRBJ2-1; 11 bases map to TRBD1. Germline loops: CDR1 MNHEY, CDR2 SVGEGT. V was clipped by 0 bases and J by 5 bases; unmatched bases: 6. The CDR3 extends over 17 amino acids. The CDR3 loop reads CASSYSRGQGAHNEQFF. The CDR3, as DNA: TGTGCCAGCAGTTACTCCCGAGGACAGGGGGCGCACAATGAGCAGTTCTTC.

The genes are TRBV27 and TRBJ1-2, with D hard to call. V was trimmed by 4 bases and J by 4 bases, leaving 13 bases between them. The length of the CDR3 is 14 residues. Germline lookup yields CDR1 MNHEY and CDR2 SMNVEV (reference sequence). CDR3 sequence (DNA): TGTGCCAGCAGTTCTGGAGGGCTCGGCTATGGCTACACCTTC. Residues: CASSSGGLGYGYTF.

V gene TRBV30 combines with J gene TRBJ1-1; no firm D call. CDR1 is GTSNPN and CDR2 is SVGIG in the germline V gene (reference sequence). Trimming removed 8 bases at V and 8 bases at J, with 15 bases between. The CDR3 spans 11 residues. The CDR3 protein is CARSAGREAFF. CDR3 nucleotide sequence: TGTGCCAGATCAGCCGGGAGGGAAGCTTTCTTT. The variable domain in full, with the rest retrieved from reference TRBV30 and TRBJ1-1, is SQTIHQWPATLVQPVGSPLSLECTVEGTSNPNLYWYRQAAGRGLQLLFYSVGIGQISSEVPQNLSASRPQDRQFILSSKKLLLSDSGFYLCARSAGREAFFGQGTRLTVV.

The rearrangement links TRBV6-5 to TRBJ2-7; 9 nucleotides line up with TRBD1. V lost 6 bases and J lost 6; bases outside the gene matches: 6. Germline CDR1 reads MNHEY; CDR2 reads SVGAGI. CDR3 size: 13 residues. CDR3 in amino acids: CASRGTGSGEQYF. CDR3 DNA: TGTGCCAGCAGAGGGACAGGGTCGGGCGAGCAGTACTTC.

The chain couples TRBV5-6 to TRBJ1-2; 8 bases line up with TRBD1. This CDR3 is 14 amino acids long. Germline lookup yields CDR1 SGHDT and CDR2 YYEEEE. V dropped 4 bases and J dropped 8; count of bases not matched to a gene: 10. The CDR3 sequence: CASSNGQGTKGYTF. Written as DNA, the CDR3 is TGTGCCAGCAGCAACGGACAGGGAACGAAGGGCTACACCTTC.

The rearrangement uses TRBV28 and TRBJ1-3; the D is unclear. The V gene's germline CDR1 is MDHEN and CDR2 SYDVKM. The length of the CDR3 is 16 residues. Trimming shortened V by 2 bases and J by 0 bases, and 11 bases separated the two germline ends. CDR3 sequence: CASSLPGLVSGNTIYF. CDR3 coding DNA: TGTGCCAGCAGTTTACCAGGACTGGTCTCTGGAAACACCATATATTTT.

This chain joins TRBV11-2 and TRBJ1-5, with 12 bases fitting TRBD1. There are 19 residues in the CDR3. Germline V gives CDR1 SGHAT, CDR2 FQNNGV. The junction had 10 bases not matched to a gene; V was cut back by 1 base and J by 3 bases. CDR3 in DNA: TGTGCCAGCAGCTTAGGGGGACAGGGGGCCTCACCACTCAATCAGCCCCAGCATTTT. Translating gives CASSLGGQGASPLNQPQHF.

This clone was seen only a few times. The chain recombines TRBV20-1 with TRBJ1-5; a possible D gene is TRBD1 (5 bases). CDR3 length: 13 residues. The germline V gene encodes CDR1 DFQATT and CDR2 SNEGSKA (reference sequence). Trimming took 3 bases from V and 6 from J, leaving 12 bases between them. The CDR3: CSASDSISQPQHF. The CDR3 DNA follows: TGCAGTGCTAGTGACAGTATATCTCAGCCCCAGCATTTT.

The rearrangement joins TRBV30 to TRBJ1-2; 8 nucleotides agree with TRBD1. J lost 9 bases, V lost 0 bases, and 9 bases had no gene match. The CDR3 length is 14 residues. Germline CDR1 and CDR2: GTSNPN and SVGIG (reference sequence). Here the CDR3 reads CAWSVPPGGGSYTF. CDR3 bases: TGTGCCTGGAGTGTCCCCCCAGGGGGCGGGAGCTACACCTTC.

The rearrangement links TRBV5-4 to TRBJ2-7; tentative D call: TRBD1 (6 bases). The CDR3 covers 11 residues. Germline loops: CDR1 SGHNT, CDR2 YYREEE (reference sequence). V was shortened by 7 bases and J by 4 bases, with 9 bases between the two germline ends. The CDR3, as DNA: TGTGCCAGCGGTGACAGGTACGAGCAGTACTTC. Its translation is CASGDRYEQYF.